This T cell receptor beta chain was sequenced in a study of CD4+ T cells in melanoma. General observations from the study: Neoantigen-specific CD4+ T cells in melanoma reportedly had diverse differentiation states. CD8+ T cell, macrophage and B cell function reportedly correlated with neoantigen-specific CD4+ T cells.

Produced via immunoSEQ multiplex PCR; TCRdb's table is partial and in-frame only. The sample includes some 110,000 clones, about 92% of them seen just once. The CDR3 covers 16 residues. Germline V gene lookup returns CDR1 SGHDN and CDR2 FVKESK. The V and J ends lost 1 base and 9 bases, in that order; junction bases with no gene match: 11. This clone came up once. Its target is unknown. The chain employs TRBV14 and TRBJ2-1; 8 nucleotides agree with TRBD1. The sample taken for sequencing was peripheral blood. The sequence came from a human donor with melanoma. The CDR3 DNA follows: TGTGCCAGCAGCCAAGTGGCAGGGGGCCTTATTGGTGAGCAGTTCTTC. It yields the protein CASSQVAGGLIGEQFF.